The rows below give T cell receptor beta chains drawn from one sample of a study of T cells after posttransplantation cyclophosphamide. TCRdb's table, derived via immunoSEQ multiplex PCR, lists solely in-frame clones and lacks some. The profile covers approximately 8,400 clones, none occurring a single time. Specimen: PBMCs, collected 90 to 100 days after allogeneic stem cell transplant with posttransplant cyclophosphamide. These receptors all stem from a female patient between 60 and 69 years old who received an allogeneic stem cell transplant from an unrelated donor, was CMV-positive, and had acute GVHD only. The T cells may come from the graft donor. Both conserved end residues are part of each CDR3. Each record gives: D gene, clone size, J gene, V gene, CDR3 DNA, CDR3 protein. A D gene is named only where the DNA matches it firmly. Not every row has a clone size; where given, it reads once, few, many or a size class.

d_gene: -
abundance: many
j_gene: TRBJ2-7
v_gene: TRBV12-3/TRBV12-4
CDR3nt: TGTGCCAGCAGCCTTACTAGTTCCGAGCAGTACTTC
CDR3aa: CASSLTSSEQYF

d_gene: -
abundance: many
j_gene: TRBJ2-5
v_gene: TRBV28
CDR3nt: TGTGCCAGCAGTTCCACAGGGGAGGGGGAGACCCAGTACTTC
CDR3aa: CASSSTGEGETQYF

d_gene: -
abundance: many
j_gene: TRBJ1-2
v_gene: TRBV6-5
CDR3nt: TGTGCCAGCGGGGGGTGGAATGGCTACACCTTC
CDR3aa: CASGGWNGYTF

d_gene: -
abundance: many
j_gene: TRBJ2-1
v_gene: TRBV5-1
CDR3nt: TGCGCCAGCAGCTCGGGTCTAAGCTCCTACAATGAGCAGTTCTTC
CDR3aa: CASSSGLSSYNEQFF

d_gene: TRBD1
abundance: many
j_gene: TRBJ2-1
v_gene: TRBV5-6
CDR3nt: TGTGCCAGCAGCTTCTTAGTCGGACAGGGGGCCGATGAGCAGTTCTTC
CDR3aa: CASSFLVGQGADEQFF

d_gene: -
abundance: many
j_gene: TRBJ2-2
v_gene: TRBV9
CDR3nt: TGTGCCAGCAGCACTCGACAGGACCACACCGGGGAGCTGTTTTTT
CDR3aa: CASSTRQDHTGELFF

d_gene: TRBD1
abundance: many
j_gene: TRBJ1-2
v_gene: TRBV10-1
CDR3nt: TGCGCCAGCAGTGCCTCCCCCCCGTACTATGACAGGGGTAACTATGGCTACACCTTC
CDR3aa: CASSASPPYYDRGNYGYTF

d_gene: TRBD1
abundance: many
j_gene: TRBJ2-1
v_gene: TRBV19
CDR3nt: TGTGCCAGTGGCTGGGGACAGGGTAATGAGCAGTTCTTC
CDR3aa: CASGWGQGNEQFF

d_gene: TRBD2
abundance: many
j_gene: TRBJ2-1
v_gene: TRBV5-5
CDR3nt: TGTGCCAGCAGCACGGGACTAGCGGGAAGGGCCCCCAATGAGCAGTTCTTC
CDR3aa: CASSTGLAGRAPNEQFF

d_gene: TRBD2
abundance: many
j_gene: TRBJ2-3
v_gene: TRBV11-3
CDR3nt: TGTGCCAGCAGTAGTAGCGGGAGTCCCTCAGATACGCAGTATTTT
CDR3aa: CASSSSGSPSDTQYF

d_gene: -
abundance: many
j_gene: TRBJ2-1
v_gene: TRBV19
CDR3nt: TGTGCCAGTAGTATCGACAGTAGCTCCTACAATGAGCAGTTCTTC
CDR3aa: CASSIDSSSYNEQFF

d_gene: TRBD2
abundance: many
j_gene: TRBJ2-5
v_gene: TRBV2
CDR3nt: TGTGCCAGCAGTGAGAGTAGCGGGGGAGCGGGGTACTTC
CDR3aa: CASSESSGGAGYF

d_gene: TRBD2
abundance: few
j_gene: TRBJ2-3
v_gene: TRBV5-6
CDR3nt: TGTGCCAGCAGCTTGGGACTAGCGGGAGGTGGACGTACAGATACGCAGTATTTT
CDR3aa: CASSLGLAGGGRTDTQYF

d_gene: TRBD1
abundance: few
j_gene: TRBJ1-2
v_gene: TRBV4-3
CDR3nt: TGCGCCAGCAGCCAAAAAGTTGGGACAGGGCGAATCTATGGCTACACCTTC
CDR3aa: CASSQKVGTGRIYGYTF

d_gene: TRBD2
abundance: many
j_gene: TRBJ2-3
v_gene: TRBV2
CDR3nt: TGTGCCAGCAGGCTGACTAGCGGGGTTGATACGCAGTATTTT
CDR3aa: CASRLTSGVDTQYF

d_gene: TRBD2
abundance: -
j_gene: TRBJ2-7
v_gene: TRBV6-1
CDR3nt: TGTGCCAGCAGTACTAGCGGGAGCTACGAGCAGTACTTC
CDR3aa: CASSTSGSYEQYF

d_gene: TRBD2
abundance: many
j_gene: TRBJ2-7
v_gene: TRBV28
CDR3nt: TGTGCCAGCAGGGAGAGCGGGGGCTCCTACGAGCAGTACTTC
CDR3aa: CASRESGGSYEQYF

d_gene: TRBD1
abundance: many
j_gene: TRBJ1-3
v_gene: TRBV6-1
CDR3nt: TGTGCCAGCAGTGAAGCGGACAGGGGGCTTTACACCATATATTTT
CDR3aa: CASSEADRGLYTIYF

d_gene: -
abundance: many
j_gene: TRBJ2-2
v_gene: TRBV11-3
CDR3nt: TGTGCCAGCACTAACACCGGGGAGCTGTTTTTT
CDR3aa: CASTNTGELFF

d_gene: TRBD2
abundance: few
j_gene: TRBJ2-5
v_gene: TRBV12-3/TRBV12-4
CDR3nt: TGTGCCAGCAGTCGCAGACTAGCGGGGGGCAGGGGCGGAGAGACCCAGTACTTC
CDR3aa: CASSRRLAGGRGGETQYF

d_gene: -
abundance: many
j_gene: TRBJ1-1
v_gene: TRBV9
CDR3nt: TGTGCCAGCAGCGTAGCCGTAACAGGGACTGAAGCTTTCTTT
CDR3aa: CASSVAVTGTEAFF

d_gene: TRBD1
abundance: many
j_gene: TRBJ1-3
v_gene: TRBV7-9
CDR3nt: TGTGCCAGCAGCTTCAAGGGACAGCTAGGGTCCGGAAACACCATATATTTT
CDR3aa: CASSFKGQLGSGNTIYF

d_gene: TRBD2
abundance: many
j_gene: TRBJ2-1
v_gene: TRBV4-1
CDR3nt: TGCGCCAGCAGCCAGGAGACTAGCGGGAGCCCGAAAAACAATGAGCAGTTCTTC
CDR3aa: CASSQETSGSPKNNEQFF

d_gene: TRBD2
abundance: many
j_gene: TRBJ2-2
v_gene: TRBV12-5
CDR3nt: TGTGCTAGTGTTATTAGCGGGAGGGGAAACACCGGGGAGCTGTTTTTT
CDR3aa: CASVISGRGNTGELFF

d_gene: -
abundance: many
j_gene: TRBJ1-1
v_gene: TRBV2
CDR3nt: TGTGCCAGCAGCACAGGGTTCACTGAAGCTTTCTTT
CDR3aa: CASSTGFTEAFF

d_gene: -
abundance: many
j_gene: TRBJ1-1
v_gene: TRBV29-1
CDR3nt: TGCAGCGTTGAAGAGGGGGCTGGTGGAGCTTTCTTT
CDR3aa: CSVEEGAGGAFF

d_gene: -
abundance: many
j_gene: TRBJ1-1
v_gene: TRBV29-1
CDR3nt: TGCAGCGTCGCGGGGACCCTTGGAACTGAAGCTTTCTTT
CDR3aa: CSVAGTLGTEAFF

d_gene: TRBD2
abundance: few
j_gene: TRBJ2-7
v_gene: TRBV29-1
CDR3nt: TGCAGCGTTGCCAGCGGGAGGTCCTACGAGCAGTACTTC
CDR3aa: CSVASGRSYEQYF

d_gene: -
abundance: many
j_gene: TRBJ1-1
v_gene: TRBV27
CDR3nt: TGTGCCAGCAGACTTACAGTGAACACTGAAGCTTTCTTT
CDR3aa: CASRLTVNTEAFF

d_gene: TRBD1
abundance: many
j_gene: TRBJ1-2
v_gene: TRBV5-4
CDR3nt: TGTGCCAGCAGCCCGTTGACCCAGGGGGCGCCTCTCTATGGCTACACCTTC
CDR3aa: CASSPLTQGAPLYGYTF

d_gene: TRBD2
abundance: -
j_gene: TRBJ2-7
v_gene: TRBV7-2
CDR3nt: TGTGCCAGCAGCTATGGTAGCGGGAGTAGGGAAGTGGAGTACTTC
CDR3aa: CASSYGSGSREVEYF

d_gene: -
abundance: many
j_gene: TRBJ2-7
v_gene: TRBV5-4
CDR3nt: TGTGCCAGCAGCTTGAATCCAGGTTCGGACGAGCAGTACTTC
CDR3aa: CASSLNPGSDEQYF

d_gene: TRBD2
abundance: many
j_gene: TRBJ2-1
v_gene: TRBV24-1
CDR3nt: TGTGCCACCAGTACGGCGGGAGGACTCAATGAGCAGTTCTTC
CDR3aa: CATSTAGGLNEQFF

d_gene: TRBD2
abundance: -
j_gene: TRBJ2-7
v_gene: TRBV28
CDR3nt: TGTGCCAGCAGACCCTTGCGGGAGCCCTCCTACGAGCAGTACTTC
CDR3aa: CASRPLREPSYEQYF

d_gene: TRBD1
abundance: many
j_gene: TRBJ1-2
v_gene: TRBV6-2/TRBV6-3
CDR3nt: TGTGCCAGCAGTTACCCACCGGGACAGGGGGCTGGATATGGCTACACCTTC
CDR3aa: CASSYPPGQGAGYGYTF

d_gene: -
abundance: many
j_gene: TRBJ2-1
v_gene: TRBV7-8
CDR3nt: TGTGCCAGCAGCTTAGGCCGACAAGGGTACAATGAGCAGTTCTTC
CDR3aa: CASSLGRQGYNEQFF

d_gene: TRBD1
abundance: many
j_gene: TRBJ1-2
v_gene: TRBV6-1
CDR3nt: TGTGCCAGCAGTGAGGGGACAGGCTACGCTGGAGCATTC
CDR3aa: CASSEGTGYAGAF

d_gene: TRBD1
abundance: many
j_gene: TRBJ2-6
v_gene: TRBV4-3
CDR3nt: TGCGCCAGCAGCCAGGGTCGGCAGGGGGCTGGGGCCAACGTCCTGACTTTC
CDR3aa: CASSQGRQGAGANVLTF

d_gene: TRBD2
abundance: many
j_gene: TRBJ2-1
v_gene: TRBV4-2
CDR3nt: TGTGCCAGCAGGTTGGGATTGGGACTAGCGGGGGGCTCCTACAATGAGCAGTTCTTC
CDR3aa: CASRLGLGLAGGSYNEQFF

d_gene: TRBD1
abundance: many
j_gene: TRBJ1-5
v_gene: TRBV6-6
CDR3nt: TGTGCCAGCTTCGGGACAGGGAGGAATCAGCCCCAGCATTTT
CDR3aa: CASFGTGRNQPQHF

d_gene: -
abundance: many
j_gene: TRBJ1-1
v_gene: TRBV7-2
CDR3nt: TGTGCCAGCAGCTTAGTAATAAGGGGTGAAGCTTTCTTT
CDR3aa: CASSLVIRGEAFF

d_gene: -
abundance: many
j_gene: TRBJ1-4
v_gene: TRBV11-3
CDR3nt: TGTGCCAGCAGCTTGGTGCCGGGAACTAATGAAAAACTGTTTTTT
CDR3aa: CASSLVPGTNEKLFF

d_gene: TRBD2
abundance: many
j_gene: TRBJ2-5
v_gene: TRBV10-2
CDR3nt: TGCGCCACAAAGACTAGCGGGAGGGAGACCCAGTACTTC
CDR3aa: CATKTSGRETQYF

d_gene: TRBD1
abundance: many
j_gene: TRBJ1-6
v_gene: TRBV6-2/TRBV6-3
CDR3nt: TGTGCCAGCACCAACCCGGGACAGGGATACTACTATAATTCACCCCTCCACTTT
CDR3aa: CASTNPGQGYYYNSPLHF